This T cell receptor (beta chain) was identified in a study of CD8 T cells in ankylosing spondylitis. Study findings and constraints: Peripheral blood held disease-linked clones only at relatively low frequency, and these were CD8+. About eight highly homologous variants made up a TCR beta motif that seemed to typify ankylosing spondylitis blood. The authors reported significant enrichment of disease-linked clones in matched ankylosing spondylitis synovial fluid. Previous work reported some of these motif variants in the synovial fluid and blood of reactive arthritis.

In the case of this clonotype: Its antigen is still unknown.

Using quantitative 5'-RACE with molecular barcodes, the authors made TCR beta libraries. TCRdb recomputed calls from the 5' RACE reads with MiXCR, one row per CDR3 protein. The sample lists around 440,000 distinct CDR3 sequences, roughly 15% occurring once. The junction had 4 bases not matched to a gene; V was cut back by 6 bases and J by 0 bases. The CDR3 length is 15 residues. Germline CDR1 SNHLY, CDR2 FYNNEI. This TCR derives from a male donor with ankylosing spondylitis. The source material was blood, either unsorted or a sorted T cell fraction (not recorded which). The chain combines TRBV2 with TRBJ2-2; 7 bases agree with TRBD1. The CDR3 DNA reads TGTGCCAGCAGGGTGGGACAGTCGAACACCGGGGAGCTGTTTTTT. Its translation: CASRVGQSNTGELFF.